This paragraph reports one T cell receptor (beta chain). Its antigen is not known. It was around 220 ng DNA, 33,000 or so T cell genomes, that sorted-subset replicate PCRs used. Assay: immunoSEQ multiplex PCR; the TCRdb copy retains only in-frame clones and omits some. The table shows about 530,000 clones, with 90% to 96% occurring only once. The data were obtained in a study of shared clonotypes between healthy human individuals. For the study at large: CD4 naive and CD4 memory each took three plates per donor, while CD8 naive took two and CD8 memory one. Study findings and constraints: Estimated richness was generally greater in naive than memory subsets. A few donors had roughly 5% of their naive CD4 clonotypes in common.

V shed 1 base and J shed 0 bases, with 9 bases lying between them. The CDR3 length is 15 residues. CDR1 is SGHTA and CDR2 is FQGNSA in the germline V gene. The J gene is TRBJ2-5, the V gene TRBV7-2; D gene ambiguous. The receptor's source is a woman in her thirties in good health. Sequenced material: naive CD4+ T cells sorted from blood. Noted subset: CD45RA+ positively selected. The DNA for the CDR3 is TGTGCCAGCAGCTTAGTTCAATCGTACCAAGAGACCCAGTACTTC. Amino acids: CASSLVQSYQETQYF.